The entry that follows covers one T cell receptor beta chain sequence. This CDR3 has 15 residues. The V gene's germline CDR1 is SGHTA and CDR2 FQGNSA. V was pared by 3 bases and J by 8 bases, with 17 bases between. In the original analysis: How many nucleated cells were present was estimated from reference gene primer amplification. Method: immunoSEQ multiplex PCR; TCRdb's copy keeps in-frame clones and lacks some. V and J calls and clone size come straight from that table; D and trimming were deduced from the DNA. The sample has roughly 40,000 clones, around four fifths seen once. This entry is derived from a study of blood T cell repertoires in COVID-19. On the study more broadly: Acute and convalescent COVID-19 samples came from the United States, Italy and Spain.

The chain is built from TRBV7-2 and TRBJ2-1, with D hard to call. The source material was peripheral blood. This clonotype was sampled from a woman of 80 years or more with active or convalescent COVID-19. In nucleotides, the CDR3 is TGTGCCAGCAGCTTGCAGAAAACAGCTTTCGATGAGCAGTTCTTC. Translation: CASSLQKTAFDEQFF.